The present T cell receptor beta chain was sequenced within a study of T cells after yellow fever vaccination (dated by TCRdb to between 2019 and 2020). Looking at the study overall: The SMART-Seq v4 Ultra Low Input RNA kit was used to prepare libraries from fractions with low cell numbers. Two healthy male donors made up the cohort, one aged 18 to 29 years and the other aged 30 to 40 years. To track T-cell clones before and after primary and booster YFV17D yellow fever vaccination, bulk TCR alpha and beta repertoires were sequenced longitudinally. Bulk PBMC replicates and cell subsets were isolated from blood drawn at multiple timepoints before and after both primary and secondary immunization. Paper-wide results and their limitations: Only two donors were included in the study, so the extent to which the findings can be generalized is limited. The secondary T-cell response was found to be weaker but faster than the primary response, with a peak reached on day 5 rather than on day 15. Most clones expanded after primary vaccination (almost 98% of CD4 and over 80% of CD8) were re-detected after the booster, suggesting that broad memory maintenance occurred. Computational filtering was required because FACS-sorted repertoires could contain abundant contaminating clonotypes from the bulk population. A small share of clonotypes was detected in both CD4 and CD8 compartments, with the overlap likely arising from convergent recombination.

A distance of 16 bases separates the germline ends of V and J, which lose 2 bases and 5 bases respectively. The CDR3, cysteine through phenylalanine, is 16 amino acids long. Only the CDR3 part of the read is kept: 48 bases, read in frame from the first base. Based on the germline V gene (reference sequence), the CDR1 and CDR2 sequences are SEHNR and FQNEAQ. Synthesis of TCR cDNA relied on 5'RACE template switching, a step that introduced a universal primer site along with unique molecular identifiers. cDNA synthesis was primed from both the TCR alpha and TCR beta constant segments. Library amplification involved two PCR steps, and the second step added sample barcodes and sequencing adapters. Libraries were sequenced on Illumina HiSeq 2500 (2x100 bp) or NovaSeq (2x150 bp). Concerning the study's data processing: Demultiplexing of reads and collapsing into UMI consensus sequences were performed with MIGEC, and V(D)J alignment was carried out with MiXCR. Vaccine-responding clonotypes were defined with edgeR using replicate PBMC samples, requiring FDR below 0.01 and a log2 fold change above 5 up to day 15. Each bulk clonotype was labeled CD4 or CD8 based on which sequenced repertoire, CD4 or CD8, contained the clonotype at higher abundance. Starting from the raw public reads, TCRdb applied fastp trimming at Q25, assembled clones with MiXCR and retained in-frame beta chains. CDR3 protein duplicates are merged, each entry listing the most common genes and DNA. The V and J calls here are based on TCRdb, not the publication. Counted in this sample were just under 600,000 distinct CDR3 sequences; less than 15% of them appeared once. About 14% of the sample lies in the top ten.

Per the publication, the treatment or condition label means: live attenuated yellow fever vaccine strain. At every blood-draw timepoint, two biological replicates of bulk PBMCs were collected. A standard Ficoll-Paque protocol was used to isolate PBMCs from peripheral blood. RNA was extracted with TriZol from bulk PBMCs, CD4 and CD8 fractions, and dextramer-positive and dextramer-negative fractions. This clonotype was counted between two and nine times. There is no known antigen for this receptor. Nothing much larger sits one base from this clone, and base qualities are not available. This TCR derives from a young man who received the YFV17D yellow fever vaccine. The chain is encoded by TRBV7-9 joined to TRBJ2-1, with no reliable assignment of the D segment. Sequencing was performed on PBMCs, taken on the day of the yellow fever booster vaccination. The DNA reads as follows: TGTGCCAGCAGCTTACGAGGCGACGGTGCCCACAATGAGCAGTTCTTC. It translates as CASSLRGDGAHNEQFF.